One sample yielded the 16 T cell receptor beta chains listed below, sequenced in a study of T cells after yellow fever vaccination. From the 5' RACE reads, TCRdb called clonotypes with MiXCR, one entry per CDR3 protein. The sample holds 140,000 to 150,000 distinct CDR3 sequences; around 6.3% are singletons and the top ten take 0.55% to 0.7%. The input for sequencing was CD4+ T cells sorted from PBMCs, taken 10 days after the yellow fever booster vaccination. The receptor set was obtained from a man aged 30 to 45 who received the YFV17D yellow fever vaccine.

The table lists this clonotype with many counts. The chain couples TRBV5-1 to TRBJ2-2; a weak D match, TRBD2 (5 bases). V was cut by 2 bases and J by 7 bases, with 12 bases left in between. The CDR3 runs 14 residues. Germline CDR1 and CDR2: SGHRS and YFSETQ. CDR3 coding DNA: TGCGCCAGCAGCTTTGTTTCCGAGGGCGGGGAGCTGTTTTTT. The encoded protein is CASSFVSEGGELFF.

This clonotype was picked up many times. The CDR3 nucleotides read TGTGCCACCAGTGACCAGACAGGGTCTGGGGCCAACGTCCTGACTTTC. Translating gives CATSDQTGSGANVLTF. V is TRBV24-1 and J is TRBJ2-6, with 7 bases matching TRBD1. The CDR3 contains 16 residues. Trimming removed 4 bases from V and 1 base from J; junction bases left unmatched: 3. CDR1 and CDR2 from the germline V gene are KGHDR and SFDVKD.

In this sample, this clonotype turned up a few times. The chain couples TRBV5-4 to TRBJ2-3; D is ambiguous. Germline V gene sequence: CDR1 SGHNT, CDR2 YYREEE (reference sequence). The CDR3 spans 14 residues. Trimming took 0 bases from V and 4 from J, leaving 9 bases between them. The CDR3 region has the DNA TGTGCCAGCAGCTTGGCCGGCTCGGCAGATACGCAGTATTTT. Amino acids: CASSLAGSADTQYF.

This clonotype was observed a few times. V gene TRBV28 combines with J gene TRBJ2-6, with 9 bases matching TRBD1. The CDR3 is made up of 17 amino acids. Trimming at V came to 7 bases and at J to 2 bases, leaving 9 bases not matched to a gene. The germline CDR1 and CDR2 sequences are MDHEN and SYDVKM. CDR3 residues: CASTHRTGVPGANVLTF. DNA of the CDR3: TGTGCCAGCACTCACCGGACAGGGGTCCCTGGGGCCAACGTCCTGACTTTC.

As regards this clonotype: A read error is possible here, since a much larger clone lies one base away. This rearrangement joins TRBV7-6 to TRBJ2-3; D gene ambiguous. The V gene's germline CDR1 is SGHVS and CDR2 FNYEAQ. Trimming shortened V by 2 bases and J by 5 bases, and 5 bases separated the two germline ends. The CDR3 runs to 12 residues. This CDR3 reads CASSLTVDTQYF. The CDR3 DNA reads as TGTGCCAGCAGCTTAACCGTAGATACGCAGTATTTT.

V is TRBV20-1 and J is TRBJ2-5; tentative D call: TRBD1 (6 bases). The CDR3 extends over 12 amino acids. V was cut by 5 bases and J by 4 bases, with 11 bases left in between. CDR1 is DFQATT, CDR2 SNEGSKA, per germline (reference sequence). CDR3 sequence: CSAFRGGETQYF. The CDR3 DNA is TGCAGTGCTTTCAGGGGTGGAGAGACCCAGTACTTC.

This clonotype was seen ten or more times. The chain recombines TRBV20-1 with TRBJ2-2, with D uncertain. The CDR3 covers 12 residues. Trimming took off 3 bases at V and 4 bases at J, with 6 bases between the two ends. Germline lookup yields CDR1 DFQATT and CDR2 SNEGSKA (reference sequence). The DNA for the CDR3 is TGCAGTGCTAGTTCCCTCACCGGGGAGCTGTTTTTT. Its translation is CSASSLTGELFF.

This clonotype has a handful of counts. This rearrangement joins TRBV12-3 or TRBV12-4 to TRBJ2-5; D is uncertain. CDR3 size: 12 residues. V was cut by 2 bases and J by 5 bases, with 6 bases left in between. CDR3 bases: TGTGCCAGCAGTTTAAAGGTGGAGACCCAGTACTTC. It yields the protein CASSLKVETQYF.

This clonotype was detected ten times or more. The chain's CDR3 is CASSYSNSYEKLFF. The CDR3 nucleotides read TGTGCCAGCAGTTACTCGAATAGCTATGAAAAACTGTTTTTT. The rearrangement joins TRBV6-5 to TRBJ1-4; D unresolved. From germline, CDR1 is MNHEY and CDR2 SVGAGI. This CDR3 is built from 14 residues. Trimming shortened V by 0 bases and J by 6 bases, and 8 bases separated the two germline ends.

This clonotype was recorded many times. The rearrangement joins TRBV3-1 to TRBJ2-7; D unresolved. The V end lost 0 bases, the J end lost 4 bases, and 4 bases lay between the germline ends. Germline V CDR1 and CDR2: LGHDT, YNNKEL (reference sequence). This CDR3 has 12 amino acids. The CDR3, as DNA: TGTGCCAGCAGCCAAGAAGCTTACGAGCAGTACTTC. Protein: CASSQEAYEQYF.

This clonotype was found a few times. This chain joins TRBV7-8 and TRBJ2-4; D not resolved. There are 15 residues in the CDR3. V lost 2 bases to trimming and J lost 4 bases, with 12 bases between them. The germline V gene encodes CDR1 SGHVS and CDR2 FQNEAQ. The CDR3 region is CASSLTLGQKNIQYF. CDR3 coding DNA: TGTGCCAGCAGCTTAACCCTTGGGCAAAAAAACATTCAGTACTTC.

This clonotype was picked up many times. This chain joins TRBV24-1 and TRBJ2-5; TRBD2 might be the D (5 bases). Germline V gene sequence: CDR1 KGHDR, CDR2 SFDVKD. There are 14 residues in the CDR3. V lost 4 bases to trimming and J lost 7 bases, with 15 bases between them. This CDR3 reads CATSDPTITGTQYF. The CDR3 DNA is TGTGCCACCAGTGACCCGACTATTACCGGGACCCAGTACTTC.

This clonotype occurred many times. The chain has TRBV5-1 and TRBJ1-2, with D possibly being TRBD1 (6 bases). This CDR3 is 13 amino acids long. Trimming removed 3 bases at V and 7 bases at J, with 13 bases between. CDR1 is SGHRS, CDR2 YFSETQ, per germline. The CDR3 loop is CASSSDTGFGYTF. As DNA, the CDR3 is TGCGCCAGCAGCTCGGACACAGGGTTTGGCTACACCTTC. The full variable domain, in which reference TRBV5-1 and TRBJ1-2 provide the parts outside the CDR3, is KAGVTQTPRYLIKTRGQQVTLSCSPISGHRSVSWYQQTPGQGLQFLFEYFSETQRNKGNFPGRFSGRQFSNSRSEMNVSTLELGDSALYLCASSSDTGFGYTFGSGTRLTVV.

This clonotype was found many times. The chain carries TRBV25-1 and TRBJ1-4; 9 bases align to TRBD1. This CDR3 contains 16 residues. J was trimmed by 8 bases and V by 7 bases; bases with no gene match: 14. The germline gives CDR1 MGHDK, CDR2 SYGVNS. Here the CDR3 reads CASKSDLGQGLEKLFF. In DNA form, the CDR3 reads TGTGCCAGCAAATCGGATCTAGGACAGGGGTTGGAAAAACTGTTTTTT.

This clonotype was detected a few times. The chain is built from TRBV5-6 and TRBJ1-5; 7 bases fit TRBD1. CDR1 and CDR2 (germline): SGHDT, YYEEEE. The CDR3 sequence is 14 residues long. After removal of 4 bases from V and 2 bases from J, the junction contained 3 bases not matched to a gene. CDR3 nucleotides: TGTGCCAGCAGCGTAGGGACAGGCAATCAGCCCCAGCATTTT. Translating gives CASSVGTGNQPQHF. The full variable domain, completed using reference TRBV5-6 and TRBJ1-5, is DAGVTQSPTHLIKTRGQQVTLRCSPKSGHDTVSWYQQALGQGPQFIFQYYEEEERQRGNFPDRFSGHQFPNYSSELNVNALLLGDSALYLCASSVGTGNQPQHFGDGTRLSIL.

The J gene is TRBJ2-7, the V gene TRBV20-1; 10 bases align to TRBD1. Germline CDR1 reads DFQATT; CDR2 reads SNEGSKA (reference sequence). Trimming took 4 bases from V and 5 from J; bases not matched to a gene: 5. This CDR3 region has 13 residues. The CDR3 is CSATRDRGDEQYF. The CDR3 nucleotides read TGCAGTGCTACCCGGGACAGGGGCGACGAGCAGTACTTC.